A selection of T cell receptor beta chains follows, all from one sample in a study of T cells in localized non-small cell lung cancer. This table comes from immunoSEQ multiplex PCR, and its TCRdb copy is limited to in-frame clones, with some not included. The table has 29,000 or so clones, more than 75% seen once. The material was peripheral blood, obtained before any cancer treatment. The receptors derive from a female donor of 60 years or more with stage III squamous cell lung carcinoma. CDR3s leave out the opening cysteine and the closing phenylalanine or tryptophan. A D gene is named only where the DNA matches it firmly.

TRBV28	NA	ASSLGGGEQY
TRBV19	TRBD1	ASSPGVWTGGPYGYT
TRBV28	NA	ASSLVSDPEQY
TRBV4-1	NA	ASSQDRLGPPRGNTIY
TRBV4-1	NA	ASSHPRDRGRVAGDTGELF
TRBV27	TRBD1	ASSPVGQGAHEQF
TRBV7-2	NA	ASSWGRGRGKETQY
TRBV5-1	NA	ASSLGQSGDKAF
TRBV5-5	NA	ASSTPGQGREQF
TRBV5-4	TRBD1	ASSQYFRGQGYT
TRBV5-6	NA	ASSLRTTSYNEQF
TRBV6-1	NA	ASQDYSTDTQY
TRBV6-1	NA	ASSPTGNLYEQY
TRBV5-4	NA	ASSTVGAYEQY
TRBV27	TRBD2	ASSQTSGRVETQY
TRBV5-6	TRBD2	ASSATSAYEQY
TRBV7-9	NA	ASSLEGDSPLH
TRBV28	TRBD1	ASSTPGRGRGGYT
TRBV10-2	NA	ASSDLWEAF
TRBV2	NA	ASKPGGGQEQY
TRBV29-1	NA	SVEGTANTEAF
TRBV27	TRBD1	ASSWTGGAGYGYT
TRBV27	NA	ASSPNGGGLNNEQF
TRBV2	TRBD1	ASSIQGVVYGYT
TRBV28	TRBD1	ASSFGARGSSNTEAF